This TCR beta chain was captured in a study of blood T cells in healthy people across ages. General observations from the study: The study lacked donor CMV status, which possibly confounded expanded clonotype changes. Significant beta diversity loss was already apparent by age roughly 40, declining roughly linearly. Among long-lived donors, naive CD4+ cells were more numerous and diversity higher than in aged donors. Higher naive T cell percentage went strongly together with higher TCR beta diversity.

The germline CDR1 and CDR2 sequences are MNHEY and SMNVEV (reference sequence). The CDR3 contains 12 residues. With 5 bases removed from V and 7 bases from J, the gap between germline ends came to 9 bases. This clonotype was counted between two and nine times. Its antigen is as yet unknown. Primed by a sample-barcoded 5' primer and a J-beta primer mix, a second PCR proceeded for 7 to 11 cycles. TCRdb re-called the 5' RACE reads through MiXCR, storing one row per CDR3 protein. The profile shows 1.5 million or so distinct CDR3 sequences, roughly 40% of them singletons. The chain joins TRBV27 to TRBJ1-5; D possibly corresponds to TRBD1 (6 bases). The sequenced sample was blood. The TCR sequence derives from a young woman in good health. CDR3 nucleotides: TGTGCCAGCAGTGCGGGGGCCCAGCCCCAGCATTTT. Translated: CASSAGAQPQHF.